This T cell receptor beta chain was documented in a study of T cell changes during pregnancy in multiple sclerosis. This CDR3 is built from 15 residues. Germline V gene lookup returns CDR1 MDHEN and CDR2 SYDVKM. The ends were cut back, 5 bases at V and 1 base at J, with 14 bases in the middle. TCRdb keeps only in-frame clones here, not all; method: immunoSEQ multiplex PCR. Here the sample spans under 40,000 clones, 70% to 90% being singletons. The TCR sequence derives from a female donor with multiple sclerosis, enrolled in a pregnancy study. The chain joins TRBV28 to TRBJ2-5; tentative D call: TRBD1 (5 bases). The sequences come from CD4+ T cells from peripheral blood mononuclear cells, collected before pregnancy. The CDR3 region is CASSLYETVQETQYF. The DNA of the CDR3 is TGTGCCAGCAGTCTTTACGAGACAGTCCAAGAGACCCAGTACTTC.